This entry is about one TCR beta chain. The data derive from a study of T-cell memory formation after mild COVID-19. TCRdb redid the calling of the 5' RACE reads with MiXCR, one entry per CDR3 protein. Here the sample spans a few hundred thousand distinct CDR3 sequences, 20% to 25% being singletons. J was trimmed by 6 bases and V by 5 bases; bases with no gene match: 5. This CDR3 has 15 amino acids. Germline V gene sequence: CDR1 SGHTA, CDR2 FQGNSA. The clonotype originates from a man aged 18-30 years who had mild COVID-19 (a few samples of this study predate the infection). Cell type and time point are not known. The sample comprised PBMCs or a T cell subset sorted from them (not recorded which). The gene calls are TRBV7-2 and TRBJ2-2; the match to TRBD2 covers 11 bases. The CDR3 sequence is CASSHTSGGAGELFF. In nucleotides, the CDR3 is TGTGCCAGCAGCCATACTAGCGGGGGCGCCGGGGAGCTGTTTTTT.